The following is a T cell receptor beta chain sequence with its context. The data derive from a study of blood T cell repertoires in COVID-19. Study-level information: The United States, Italy and Spain were the sources of the acute and convalescent COVID-19 samples. Sources were T cells, B-cell-depleted T cells, or PBMCs; the material itself was cDNA or gDNA.

Authors' data handling: It was from reference gene primer amplification that nucleated cell counts were estimated. Assay: immunoSEQ multiplex PCR; the TCRdb copy retains only in-frame clones and omits some. Clonal size and the V and J genes are those of that table, whereas D and trimming came from the DNA. Of about 150,000 clones listed, 75% to 80% are singletons. The CDR3 totals 15 residues. V was cut by 5 bases and J by 3 bases, with 17 bases left in between. Looked up from germline, CDR1 is MNHEY and CDR2 is SVGAGI. The sequence was collected from a man older than 75 with acute or convalescent COVID-19. Source material: peripheral blood. The chain is built from TRBV6-5 and TRBJ2-7; D may be TRBD2 (5 bases). CDR3 sequence reads: CASSPHGNLNYEQYF. CDR3 in DNA: TGTGCCAGCAGTCCTCACGGGAACTTAAACTACGAGCAGTACTTC.